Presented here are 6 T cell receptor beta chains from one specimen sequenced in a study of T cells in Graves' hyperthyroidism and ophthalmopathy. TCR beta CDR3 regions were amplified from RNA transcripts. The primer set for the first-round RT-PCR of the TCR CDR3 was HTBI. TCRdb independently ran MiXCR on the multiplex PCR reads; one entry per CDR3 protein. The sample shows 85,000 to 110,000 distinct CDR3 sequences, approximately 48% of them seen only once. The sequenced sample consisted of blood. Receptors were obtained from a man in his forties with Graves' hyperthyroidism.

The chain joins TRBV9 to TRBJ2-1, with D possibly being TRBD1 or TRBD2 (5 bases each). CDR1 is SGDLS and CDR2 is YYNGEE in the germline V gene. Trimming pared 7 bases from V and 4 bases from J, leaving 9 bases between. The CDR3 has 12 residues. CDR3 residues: CASSGRYNEQFF. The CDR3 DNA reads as TGTGCCAGCTCGGGACGGTACAATGAGCAGTTCTTC.

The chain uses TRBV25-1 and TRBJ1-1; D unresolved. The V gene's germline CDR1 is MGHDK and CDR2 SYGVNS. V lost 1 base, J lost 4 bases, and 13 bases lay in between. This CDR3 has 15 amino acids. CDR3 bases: TGTGCCAGCAGTGAATTAAGGGAACGGTTCACTGAAGCTTTCTTT. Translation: CASSELRERFTEAFF.

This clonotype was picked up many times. DNA of the CDR3: TGCAGTGCTAGAGGGACTAGCGGGGGGGGGCGACAAGAGACCCAGTACTTC. As protein: CSARGTSGGGRQETQYF. The chain combines TRBV20-1 with TRBJ2-5; 15 bases fit TRBD2. Germline V gene lookup returns CDR1 DFQATT and CDR2 SNEGSKA (reference sequence). Trimming removed 1 base from V and 2 bases from J; junction bases left unmatched: 5. The CDR3 covers 17 residues.

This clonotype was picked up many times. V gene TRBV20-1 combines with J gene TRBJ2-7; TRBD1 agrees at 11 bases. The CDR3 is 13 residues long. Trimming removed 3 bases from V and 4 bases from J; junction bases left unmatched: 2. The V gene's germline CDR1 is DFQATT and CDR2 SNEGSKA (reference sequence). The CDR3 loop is CSASGTGGYEQYF. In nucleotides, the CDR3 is TGCAGTGCTAGCGGGACAGGGGGGTACGAGCAGTACTTC.

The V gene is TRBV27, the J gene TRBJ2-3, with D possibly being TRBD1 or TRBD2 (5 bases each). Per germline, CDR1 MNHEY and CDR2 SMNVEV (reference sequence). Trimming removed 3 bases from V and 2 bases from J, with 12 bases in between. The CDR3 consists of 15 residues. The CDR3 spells CASSFEFGTTDTQYF. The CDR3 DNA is TGTGCCAGCAGTTTTGAATTCGGGACCACAGATACGCAGTATTTT.

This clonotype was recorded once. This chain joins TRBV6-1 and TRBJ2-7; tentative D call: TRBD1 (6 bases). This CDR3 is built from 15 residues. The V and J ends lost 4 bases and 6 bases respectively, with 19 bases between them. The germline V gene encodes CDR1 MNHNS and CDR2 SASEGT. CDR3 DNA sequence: TGTGCCAGCAGTGCTCTATCCGCAGGGGAAGGCGAGCAGTACGTC. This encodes CASSALSAGEGEQYV.